This T cell receptor (beta chain) emerged from a study of T cell responses to AZD1222 COVID-19 vaccine (dated by TCRdb to the early 2020s). Regarding the study in general: TCR sequencing covered 230 to 250 trial participants: about 210 given two doses of AZD1222 and 26 given two doses of MenACWY control vaccine. Trial participants were enrolled by age into subgroups of 18-55, 56-69 and 70-plus years, and 148, 28 and 57 TCR-sequenced participants, respectively, were included in these subgroups.

The sample's time point, from its label and the paper: about 28 days (+/-7) after the second vaccine dose. Because spike-specific TCR depth and breadth did not differ between the two schedules, AZD1222 recipients who got a second dose at roughly 4 weeks were pooled with those who got a second dose at roughly 12 weeks. Samples from vaccinated people were obtained from the UK trials COV001 and COV002, which included a single-blind randomized controlled phase 2/3 trial of AZD1222 (ChAdOx1 nCoV-19) in healthy adults. For TCRbeta chain sequencing, PBMC samples from trial participants were taken at day 0 and at day 28 after the second dose. Remarks on this clone: It lacks a known antigen. No quality values exist for individual bases; no much larger clone is one base distant.

What the work shows at the level of the full study, not this receptor alone: Because no day 14 peak-response samples were available, repertoires were characterized only after the peak T cell response. Nearly half of unique spike-specific TCRs reportedly recognized epitopes outside regions mutated in the B.1.351 and B.1.1.7 variants. Spike-specific TCR breadth and depth rose significantly after two AZD1222 doses compared with day 0 and with MenACWY recipients. Participants were mostly white British, with more females than males. The authors suggested clonal diversity may have been underestimated. In the small 56-69-year group, the increase in depth fell short of significance, most likely because of low power. Only a handful of AZD1222 recipients were SARS-CoV-2 seropositive at baseline, limiting conclusions about previously exposed vaccinees. Vaccine-associated CD4 TCRs spanned the whole spike protein, with dominant responses in regions 160-218 and 743-854.

The CDR3 regions of human TCRbeta chains were subjected to immunosequencing. On the authors' methods: TCRs in the repertoires were matched against a reference library of SARS-CoV-2-specific TCRs that had been generated with the MIRA antigen-specificity platform. Breadth meant the fraction of unique TCRs that were SARS-CoV-2-associated, whereas depth meant the fraction of total T cells that were SARS-CoV-2-associated. Using the MIRA data, each spike-specific TCR was assigned both to the spike region to which the TCR was reactive and to a CD4 or CD8 class. Log10-transformed breadth and depth values were compared by one-way ANOVA with Sidak's multiple comparisons tests. Imported from immuneACCESS, the table was reduced by TCRdb to in-frame sequences with V and J called. These copies leave out some clones; in studies compared against another copy, an unresolved V gene accounts for under half, and the cause of the remainder is not known. V and J calls and clone size follow that table, whereas D and trimming were derived from the DNA. This sample comprises about 56,000 clones, roughly 80% of them detected only once. Around 5% of the sample lies in the top ten.

As encoded in the germline V gene, CDR1 is MDHEN while CDR2 is SYDVKM. Trimming removed 6 bases from V and 1 base from J, leaving 15 bases between the germline ends. The CDR3 has 15 amino acids, counting the end cysteine and phenylalanine. Just CDR3 DNA is preserved here, 45 bases in frame from base 1. The TCR originated in an adult who received the AZD1222 COVID-19 vaccine. Specimen: peripheral blood, collected 28 days after the second AZD1222 dose. Recombination joined TRBV28 with TRBJ1-1; no D gene can be assigned with confidence. The DNA sequence reads TGTGCCAGCAGCACCTCCGGACTGCCGAACACTGAAGCTTTCTTT. This yields the protein CASSTSGLPNTEAFF.